This TCR beta chain was profiled in a study of T cell repertoires in cytomegalovirus infection. Turning to the study itself: HLA-C-restricted CMV epitopes, recently identified, and well-studied HLA-B-restricted ones were used by the study. An indication of both CMV infection and matching HLA type came from public TCR beta signatures. Broader study findings: Clonotype analysis showed dominance of the ex vivo response by HLA-C-restricted CMV-specific TCR beta clonotypes.

This clonotype has a handful of counts. Its antigen is not identified. TCRdb called the reads again in MiXCR, with one record for every CDR3 protein. The data show fewer than 650,000 distinct CDR3 sequences, just under 40% seen once. The V segment lost 4 bases and the J segment 2 bases; nucleotides outside the gene matches: 6. CDR1 is MNHNS and CDR2 is SASEGT in the germline V gene. The CDR3 extends over 15 amino acids. The starting material was cultured PBMCs, obtained from culture after CMV antigen stimulation. The V gene is TRBV6-1, the J gene TRBJ2-7; 9 positions match TRBD1. The sequence derives from a human donor in good health (CMV status not recorded). Some clones in this sample may be carry-over from other donors' samples. CDR3 bases: TGTGCCAGCAGTGGTCTAGGACAGGGGACCTACGAGCAGTACTTC. This encodes CASSGLGQGTYEQYF.